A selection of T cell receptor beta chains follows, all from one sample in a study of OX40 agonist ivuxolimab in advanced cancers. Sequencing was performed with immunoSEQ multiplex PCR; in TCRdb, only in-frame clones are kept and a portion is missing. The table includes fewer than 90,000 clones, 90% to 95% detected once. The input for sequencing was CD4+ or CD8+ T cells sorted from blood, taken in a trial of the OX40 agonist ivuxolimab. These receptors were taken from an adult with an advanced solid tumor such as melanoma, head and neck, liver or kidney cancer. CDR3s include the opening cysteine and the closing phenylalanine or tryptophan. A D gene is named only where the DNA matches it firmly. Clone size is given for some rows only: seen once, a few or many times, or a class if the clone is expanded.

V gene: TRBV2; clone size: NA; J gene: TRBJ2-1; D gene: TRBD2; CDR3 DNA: TGTGCCAGCAGTGAGGGTCTAGCGGGAGCCAATGAGCAGTTCTTC; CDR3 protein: CASSEGLAGANEQFF
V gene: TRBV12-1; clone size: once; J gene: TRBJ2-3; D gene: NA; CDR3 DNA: NA; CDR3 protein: CASSFGSGTSGRTSTDTQYF
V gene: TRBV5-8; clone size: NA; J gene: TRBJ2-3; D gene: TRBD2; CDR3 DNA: TGTGCCAGCAGCTTGGCTCTCGGACTAGCGGGAGGAACTAAGACAGATACGCAGTATTTT; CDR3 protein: CASSLALGLAGGTKTDTQYF
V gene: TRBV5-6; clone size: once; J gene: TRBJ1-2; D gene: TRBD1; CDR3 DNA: TGTGCCAGCAGCTCCGACAGGGGCCCCAACTATGGCTACACCTTC; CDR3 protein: CASSSDRGPNYGYTF
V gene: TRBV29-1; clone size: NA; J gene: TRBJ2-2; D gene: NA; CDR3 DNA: TGCAGCGTTCCGGGCCGATTGAACACCGGGGAGCTGTTTTTT; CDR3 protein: CSVPGRLNTGELFF
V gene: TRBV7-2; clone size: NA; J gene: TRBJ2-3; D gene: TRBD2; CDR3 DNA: TGTGCCAGCAGGAAGAGGCGGGAGGTAGCCTCTGGCACAGATACGCAGTATTTT; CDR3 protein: CASRKRREVASGTDTQYF
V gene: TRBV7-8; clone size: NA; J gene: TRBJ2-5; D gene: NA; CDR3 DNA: TGTGCCAGCAGCTTAATGAGAGGGTCAGAGACCCAGTACTTC; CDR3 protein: CASSLMRGSETQYF
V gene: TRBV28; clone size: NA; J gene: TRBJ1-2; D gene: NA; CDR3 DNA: TGTGCCAGCAGTTTAACGGGGGTCGGCTACACCTTC; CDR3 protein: CASSLTGVGYTF
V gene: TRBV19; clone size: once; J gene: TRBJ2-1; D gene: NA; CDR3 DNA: TGTGCCAGTAGGGGAACGAATGAGCAGTTCTTC; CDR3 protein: CASRGTNEQFF
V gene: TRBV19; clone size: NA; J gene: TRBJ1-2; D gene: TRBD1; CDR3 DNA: TGTGCCAGTAGTGGCAGGGGGCGCGACTATGGCTACACCTTC; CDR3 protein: CASSGRGRDYGYTF
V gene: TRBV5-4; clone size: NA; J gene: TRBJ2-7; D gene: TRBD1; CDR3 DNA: TGTGCCAGCAGCTTGTTAACGGCAGGGGGTTTATACGAGCAGTACTTC; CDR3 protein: CASSLLTAGGLYEQYF
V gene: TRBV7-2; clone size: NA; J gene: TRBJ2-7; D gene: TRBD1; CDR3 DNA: TGTGCCAGCAGCTTAGCGCCGGGACAGGGGGCTTACGAGCAGTACTTC; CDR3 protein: CASSLAPGQGAYEQYF
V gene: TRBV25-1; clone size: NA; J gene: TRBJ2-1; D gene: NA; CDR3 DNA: TGTGCCAGCAGTGAAATGGCGAACTACAATGAGCAGTTCTTC; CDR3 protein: CASSEMANYNEQFF
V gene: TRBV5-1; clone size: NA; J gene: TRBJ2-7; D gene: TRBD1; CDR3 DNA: TGCGCCAGCAGCTTGGGGGACAGTCTCTACGAGCAGTACTTC; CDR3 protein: CASSLGDSLYEQYF
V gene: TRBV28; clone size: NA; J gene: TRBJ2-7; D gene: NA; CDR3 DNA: TGTGCCAGCAGTGAATCGGTAAGCTACGAGCAGTACTTC; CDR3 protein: CASSESVSYEQYF
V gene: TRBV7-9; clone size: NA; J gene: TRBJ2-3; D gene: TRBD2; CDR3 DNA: TGTGCCAGCAGCGTCGTTTTTGCGGGAGACACAGATACGCAGTATTTT; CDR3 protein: CASSVVFAGDTDTQYF